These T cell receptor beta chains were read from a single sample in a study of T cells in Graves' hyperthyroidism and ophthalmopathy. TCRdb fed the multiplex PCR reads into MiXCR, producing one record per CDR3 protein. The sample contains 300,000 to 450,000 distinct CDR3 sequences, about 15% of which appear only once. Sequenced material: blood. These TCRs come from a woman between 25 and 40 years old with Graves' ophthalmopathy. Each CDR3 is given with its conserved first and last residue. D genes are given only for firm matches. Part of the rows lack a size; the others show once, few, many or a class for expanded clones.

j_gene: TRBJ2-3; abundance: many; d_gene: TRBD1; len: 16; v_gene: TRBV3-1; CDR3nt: TGTGCCAGCAGCCGAGAGACAGGGGTAACGAGGGATACGCAGTATTTT; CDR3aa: CASSRETGVTRDTQYF
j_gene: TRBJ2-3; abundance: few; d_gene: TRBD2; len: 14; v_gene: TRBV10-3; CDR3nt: TGTGCCATCAGGGCCCCGGGGGGGGAAGATACGCAGTATTTT; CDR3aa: CAIRAPGGEDTQYF
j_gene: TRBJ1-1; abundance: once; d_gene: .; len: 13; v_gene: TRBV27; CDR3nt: TGTGCCAGCAGTACGAGGGGGGGCACTGAAGCTTTCTTT; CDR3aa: CASSTRGGTEAFF
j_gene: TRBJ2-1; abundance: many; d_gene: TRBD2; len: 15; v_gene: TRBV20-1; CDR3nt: TGCAGTGCTGGCCGGGGAGGGCATCAGGTCAGTGAGCAGTTCTTC; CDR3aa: CSAGRGGHQVSEQFF
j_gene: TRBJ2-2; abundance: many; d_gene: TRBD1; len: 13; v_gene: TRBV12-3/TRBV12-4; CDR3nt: TGTGCCAGCAGGTCACAGGGGTCCGGGGAGCTGTTTTTT; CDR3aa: CASRSQGSGELFF
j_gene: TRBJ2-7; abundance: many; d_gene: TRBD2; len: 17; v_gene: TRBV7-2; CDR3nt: TGTGCCAGCAGCTTACCCCGCGGGGGAGGAAATACCTACGAGCAGTACTTC; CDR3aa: CASSLPRGGGNTYEQYF
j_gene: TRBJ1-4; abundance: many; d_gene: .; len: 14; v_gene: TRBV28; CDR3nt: TGTGCCAGCAGTCCCTACGTCTCTAATGAAAAACTGTTTTTT; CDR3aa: CASSPYVSNEKLFF
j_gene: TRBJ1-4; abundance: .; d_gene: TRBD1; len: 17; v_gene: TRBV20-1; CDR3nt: TGCAGTGCTAGTGAACTTGGACAGGTTGCAACTAATGAAAAACTGTTTTTT; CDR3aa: CSASELGQVATNEKLFF
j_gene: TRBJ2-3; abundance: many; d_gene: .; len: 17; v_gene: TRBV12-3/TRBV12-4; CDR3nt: TGTGCCAGCAGTCCCTCCCGGCAAAGGGCTAACACAGATACGCAGTATTTT; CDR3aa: CASSPSRQRANTDTQYF
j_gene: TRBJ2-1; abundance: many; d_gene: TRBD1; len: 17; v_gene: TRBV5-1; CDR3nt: TGCGCCAGCAGCTTGAGGGTTGGGACAGGGAATCGCAATGAGCAGTTCTTC; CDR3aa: CASSLRVGTGNRNEQFF
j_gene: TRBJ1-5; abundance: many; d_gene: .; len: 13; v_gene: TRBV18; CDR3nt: TGTGCCAGCTCACCGGAGAGGGGAGGGCCCCAGCATTTT; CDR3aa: CASSPERGGPQHF
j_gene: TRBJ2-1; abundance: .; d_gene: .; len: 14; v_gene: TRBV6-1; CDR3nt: TGTGCCAGCAGTTATCCAGGGCGCCACAATGAGCAGTTCTTC; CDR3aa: CASSYPGRHNEQFF
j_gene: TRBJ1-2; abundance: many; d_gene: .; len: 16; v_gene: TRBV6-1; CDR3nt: TGTGCCAGCAGTGAGAATTCCGGCTTGCCGGCCTATGGCTACACCTTC; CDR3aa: CASSENSGLPAYGYTF
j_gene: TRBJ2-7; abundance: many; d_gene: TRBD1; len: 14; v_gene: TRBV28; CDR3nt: TGTGCCAGCAGTGGACAGGTGGGGACCTACGAGCAGTACTTC; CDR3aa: CASSGQVGTYEQYF
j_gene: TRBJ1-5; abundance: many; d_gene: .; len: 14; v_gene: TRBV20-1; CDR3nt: TGCAGTGCTCCACCTAGACAGCCAGGGGAGCCCCAGCATTTT; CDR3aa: CSAPPRQPGEPQHF
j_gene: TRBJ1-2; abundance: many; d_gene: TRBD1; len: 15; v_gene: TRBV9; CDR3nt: TGTGCCAGCAGCCGCCCGGGACAGGGGGCGAGTGGCTACACCTTC; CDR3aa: CASSRPGQGASGYTF
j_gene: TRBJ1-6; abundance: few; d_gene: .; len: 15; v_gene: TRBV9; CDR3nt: TGTGCCAGCAGCGTAGGGAGCGCCTATAATTCACCCCTCCACTTT; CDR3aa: CASSVGSAYNSPLHF
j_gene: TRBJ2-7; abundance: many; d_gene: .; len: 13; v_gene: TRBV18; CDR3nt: TGTGCCAGCTCACCGAAAGGGGGAACCGAGCAGTACTTC; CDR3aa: CASSPKGGTEQYF
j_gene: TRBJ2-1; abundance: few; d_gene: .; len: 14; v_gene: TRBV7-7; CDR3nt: TGTGCTAGCAGCTTAGTGGGACATGACAATGAGCAGTTCTTC; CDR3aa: CASSLVGHDNEQFF
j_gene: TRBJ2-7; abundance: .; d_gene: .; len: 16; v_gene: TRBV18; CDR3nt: TGTGCCAGCTCACTCGGGACGGGGGCACGCTCCTACGAGCAGTACTTC; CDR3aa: CASSLGTGARSYEQYF
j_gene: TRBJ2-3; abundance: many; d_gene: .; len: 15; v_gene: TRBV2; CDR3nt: TGTGCCAGCAGTGAAGCGCTTTGGAGCACAGATACGCAGTATTTT; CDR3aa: CASSEALWSTDTQYF